This TCR beta chain was observed in a study of radiotherapy plus CTLA-4 blockade in lung cancer. Study in general: Patients showed objective responses in 15% to 20% of cases, and disease control was achieved by under 40%.

Sequenced by immunoSEQ multiplex PCR; TCRdb stores in-frame clones only, minus some. This table has 83,000 or so clones, roughly four fifths appearing once. V lost 1 base and J lost 7, with 11 bases in between. This CDR3 is built from 13 residues. Germline V gene data show CDR1 as SGHAT and CDR2 as FQNNGV. On this clone: What it recognizes is unknown.

Findings of the study overall: TCR clones from tumors expanded in blood after radiotherapy plus ipilimumab.

The clonotype originates from a human donor with non-small cell lung cancer who had stable disease on radiotherapy plus ipilimumab. The V gene is TRBV11-2, the J gene TRBJ2-7; TRBD2 is a possible D gene (5 bases). Sequencing used peripheral blood, obtained from a patient treated with radiotherapy plus ipilimumab. CDR3 sequence: CASSLVSGLEQYF. CDR3 nucleotides: TGTGCCAGCAGCTTAGTCTCGGGGTTGGAGCAGTACTTC.